These 7 T cell receptor beta chains share one sample of origin, sequenced in a study of graft-versus-host responses after intestinal transplantation. Clones were read by immunoSEQ multiplex PCR, and TCRdb kept only the in-frame ones, dropping some. The table records around 20,000 clones, 92% of them present only once. The sample in question was PBMCs, obtained around 37 weeks after intestinal transplant. The source of these receptors is a human patient who received an intestinal transplant, so some T cells may come from the graft donor.

The chain combines TRBV9 with TRBJ2-1, with 12 bases identical to TRBD2. This CDR3 spans 17 amino acids. Per the germline V gene, CDR1 is SGDLS and CDR2 is YYNGEE. The trim removed 0 bases at V and 10 bases at J, leaving 11 bases unmatched. The CDR3 reads CASSVALLAGGRSEQFF. CDR3 bases: TGTGCCAGCAGCGTAGCTCTCCTAGCGGGAGGGCGTAGCGAGCAGTTCTTC.

This chain uses TRBV30 with TRBJ2-1; D might be TRBD1 or TRBD2, each matching 5 bases. V dropped 1 base and J dropped 7 bases, with 11 bases sitting between them. Germline CDR1 reads GTSNPN; CDR2 reads SVGIG (reference sequence). The CDR3 totals 13 residues. The CDR3 reads CAWSGGWANEQFF. The CDR3, as DNA: TGTGCCTGGAGTGGGGGGTGGGCGAATGAGCAGTTCTTC.

The J gene is TRBJ2-3, the V gene TRBV30, with 9 bases matching TRBD1. Unmatched junction bases numbered 3, after V lost 3 bases and J lost 2 bases. Germline V gives CDR1 GTSNPN, CDR2 SVGIG (reference sequence). The CDR3 contains 14 residues. The CDR3 here is CAWSRTGVTDTQYF. As DNA, the CDR3 is TGTGCCTGGAGCCGGACAGGGGTCACAGATACGCAGTATTTT. Together with reference TRBV30 and TRBJ2-3, the CDR3 gives the full variable domain: SQTIHQWPATLVQPVGSPLSLECTVEGTSNPNLYWYRQAAGRGLQLLFYSVGIGQISSEVPQNLSASRPQDRQFILSSKKLLLSDSGFYLCAWSRTGVTDTQYFGPGTRLTVL.

V gene TRBV6-5 combines with J gene TRBJ2-5; D assignment may be TRBD1 or TRBD2 (5 bases each). From germline, CDR1 is MNHEY and CDR2 SVGAGI. The CDR3 has 12 residues. With 4 bases removed from V and 7 bases from J, the gap between germline ends came to 10 bases. The CDR3: CASSWDEGTQYF. CDR3 sequence (DNA): TGTGCCAGCAGTTGGGACGAGGGGACCCAGTACTTC.

The J gene is TRBJ2-5, the V gene TRBV27; D tentatively fits TRBD1 or TRBD2 (6 bases each). Trimming shortened V by 1 base and J by 5 bases, and 14 bases separated the two germline ends. This CDR3 region has 15 residues. Germline V gene sequence: CDR1 MNHEY, CDR2 SMNVEV (reference sequence). In nucleotides, the CDR3 is TGTGCCAGCAGTTTATTACTCGGGGGCAGGGAGACCCAGTACTTC. Residues: CASSLLLGGRETQYF.

The genes are TRBV7-8 and TRBJ2-5; 9 positions agree with TRBD1. The assigned J gene may be wrong: the sequence end matches TRBJ2-7 better. The CDR3 contains 14 residues. The germline gives CDR1 SGHVS, CDR2 FQNEAQ. CDR3 protein: CASSTTGGPYEQYF. The CDR3 DNA sequence: TGTGCCAGCAGCACCACAGGGGGCCCTTACGAGCAGTACTTC.

Details on this clone: Other DNA sequences within the sample encode an identical CDR3. The chain links TRBV30 to TRBJ1-2, with unresolved D. From germline, CDR1 is GTSNPN and CDR2 SVGIG (reference sequence). With 3 bases removed from V and 2 bases from J, the gap between germline ends came to 10 bases. The CDR3 contains 13 residues. CDR3: CAWRLLRNYGYTF. The CDR3 DNA reads TGTGCCTGGAGGCTACTGAGAAACTATGGCTACACCTTC. The whole variable domain, remainder taken from reference TRBV30 and TRBJ1-2, is SQTIHQWPATLVQPVGSPLSLECTVEGTSNPNLYWYRQAAGRGLQLLFYSVGIGQISSEVPQNLSASRPQDRQFILSSKKLLLSDSGFYLCAWRLLRNYGYTFGSGTRLTVV.